Below are 15 T cell receptor beta chains sequenced from a single sample in a study of T-cell reconstitution after alpha-beta-depleted transplantation in children. Unique molecular identifiers featured in how the TCRbeta library was prepared. TCRdb re-called the PCR reads with MiXCR, one entry per CDR3 protein. Of about 1,000,000 distinct CDR3 sequences in the sample, about 29% were seen once. Sequencing used PBMCs, mostly from graft donor cells, obtained 360 days after TCRalphabeta/CD19-depleted stem cell transplant. These receptors originate from a boy under two years old who had a stem cell transplant for SCID, so the T cells may come from the graft donor.

The J gene is TRBJ2-4, the V gene TRBV11-2; weak D call: TRBD2 (5 bases). Trimming shortened V by 5 bases and J by 3 bases, and 11 bases separated the two germline ends. This CDR3 is built from 14 residues. In germline, CDR1 is SGHAT, CDR2 FQNNGV. The CDR3 loop reads CASSAPRDKNIQYF. CDR3 nucleotides: TGTGCCAGCAGCGCCCCCCGGGACAAAAACATTCAGTACTTC.

This clonotype was detected only once. The genes are TRBV20-1 and TRBJ2-3; perhaps D is TRBD1 or TRBD2 (6 bases each). CDR1 and CDR2 (germline): DFQATT, SNEGSKA (reference sequence). The CDR3 totals 16 residues. As DNA, the CDR3 is TGCAGCGTTCGTACAGGGCGGGGCCGATCGACAGATACGCAGTATTTT. This sequence encodes CSVRTGRGRSTDTQYF.

This chain joins TRBV4-3 and TRBJ2-2, with TRBD2 matching over 12 bases. Per the germline V gene, CDR1 is LGHNA and CDR2 is YSLEER. V lost 0 bases to trimming and J lost 11 bases; unmatched junction nucleotides: 4. The CDR3 is 15 amino acids. CDR3 in DNA: TGCGCCAGCAGCCAAGAAGGACTAGCGGGGAACGAGCTGTTTTTT. Residues: CASSQEGLAGNELFF.

A few counts support this clonotype. This sequence joins TRBV7-3 and TRBJ2-3, with TRBD2 matching over 14 bases. Trimming removed 5 bases from V and 2 bases from J; junction bases left unmatched: 15. Germline lookup yields CDR1 SGHTA and CDR2 FQGTGA. CDR3 size: 20 residues. CDR3 region: CASSLGLAGGLSPFTDTQYF. CDR3 DNA: TGTGCCAGCAGCCTCGGACTAGCGGGGGGCCTCTCCCCTTTCACAGATACGCAGTATTTT.

The chain combines TRBV19 with TRBJ2-1, with TRBD2 identical over 7 bases. Germline V CDR1 and CDR2: LNHDA, SQIVND (reference sequence). With V trimmed by 6 bases and J by 5 bases, 7 bases remained unmatched. There are 14 residues in the CDR3. The chain's CDR3 is CASSSAGTHNEQFF. In nucleotides, the CDR3 is TGTGCCAGTAGCTCAGCGGGGACCCACAATGAGCAGTTCTTC.

This clonotype was recorded a few times. The rearrangement links TRBV19 to TRBJ2-1; D gene unclear. With 5 bases removed from V and 3 bases from J, the gap between germline ends came to 14 bases. The germline V gene has CDR1 LNHDA and CDR2 SQIVND (reference sequence). The CDR3 consists of 15 residues. For the CDR3, the DNA is TGTGCCAGTAGTTGGACCAGCTTCGACTACAATGAGCAGTTCTTC. It codes for CASSWTSFDYNEQFF.

This clonotype was seen only a few times. In nucleotides, the CDR3 is TGTGCCAGCAGTGCCGGACAGACTAGCACAGATACGCAGTATTTT. This sequence encodes CASSAGQTSTDTQYF. V and J are TRBV28 and TRBJ2-3; D might be TRBD1 (6 bases). Trimming removed 5 bases at V and 0 bases at J, with 12 bases between. The germline gives CDR1 MDHEN, CDR2 SYDVKM. The CDR3 spans 15 residues.

The chain links TRBV15 to TRBJ2-1; weak D call: TRBD1 (5 bases). CDR1 is LNHNV and CDR2 is YYDKDF in the germline V gene (reference sequence). There are 16 residues in the CDR3. V was pared by 1 base and J by 5 bases, with 15 bases between. CDR3 sequence: CATSRGGSGLNNEQFF. The CDR3 bases are TGTGCCACCAGCAGAGGTGGGTCAGGGTTGAACAATGAGCAGTTCTTC. The full variable domain, with the rest looked up from reference TRBV15 and TRBJ2-1, is DAMVIQNPRYQVTQFGKPVTLSCSQTLNHNVMYWYQQKSSQAPKLLFHYYDKDFNNEADTPDNFQSRRPNTSFCFLDIRSPGLGDTAMYLCATSRGGSGLNNEQFFGPGTRLTVL.

The V gene is TRBV6-1, the J gene TRBJ2-5; tentatively, D is TRBD2 (6 bases). The CDR3 runs to 13 residues. V was clipped by 6 bases and J by 1 base, with 9 bases between them. From germline, CDR1 is MNHNS and CDR2 SASEGT. The CDR3 DNA sequence: TGTGCCAGCAGGGGACTGTTCCAAGAGACCCAGTACTTC. It is translated as CASRGLFQETQYF.

The V gene is TRBV20-1, the J gene TRBJ2-5; 10 nucleotides match TRBD2. The V gene end was trimmed by 0 bases and the J gene end by 5 bases; junction bases not matched to a gene: 9. The CDR3 contains 16 residues. The germline CDR1 and CDR2 sequences are DFQATT and SNEGSKA (reference sequence). This CDR3 reads CSARDRGSGGRETQYF. CDR3 nucleotide sequence: TGCAGTGCTAGAGATCGGGGTAGCGGGGGGCGTGAGACCCAGTACTTC.

This clonotype appeared a few times. The rearrangement links TRBV29-1 to TRBJ1-5, with 8 bases aligning to TRBD1. The germline gives CDR1 SQVTM, CDR2 ANQGSEA. Germline trimming cut 2 bases from V and 4 bases from J; bases unmatched to any gene: 1. The CDR3 is made up of 13 amino acids. The CDR3 sequence: CSVEQGANQPQHF. The CDR3 DNA is TGCAGCGTTGAACAGGGGGCTAATCAGCCCCAGCATTTT. Full variable domain (missing parts from reference TRBV29-1 and TRBJ1-5): SAVISQKPSRDICQRGTSLTIQCQVDSQVTMMFWYRQQPGQSLTLIATANQGSEATYESGFVIDKFPISRPNLTFSTLTVSNMSPEDSSIYLCSVEQGANQPQHFGDGTRLSIL.

This chain connects TRBV4-2 to TRBJ2-1; 12 positions agree with TRBD2. The CDR3 is 17 residues long. In germline, CDR1 is LGHNA, CDR2 YNFKEQ. J was trimmed by 4 bases and V by 0 bases; bases with no gene match: 4. In nucleotides, the CDR3 is TGTGCCAGCAGCCAAGATTTCGGACTAGCGGGGTACAATGAGCAGTTCTTC. Translated: CASSQDFGLAGYNEQFF.

The chain has TRBV5-6 and TRBJ2-2; no firm D call. The germline gives CDR1 SGHDT, CDR2 YYEEEE. Trimming removed 4 bases at V and 6 bases at J, with 16 bases between. The CDR3 sequence is 15 residues long. The CDR3, as DNA: TGTGCCAGCAGCACCGGAACCGAATACGCCGGGGAGCTGTTTTTT. Protein sequence: CASSTGTEYAGELFF. The complete variable domain, with remaining parts taken from reference TRBV5-6 and TRBJ2-2, reads DAGVTQSPTHLIKTRGQQVTLRCSPKSGHDTVSWYQQALGQGPQFIFQYYEEEERQRGNFPDRFSGHQFPNYSSELNVNALLLGDSALYLCASSTGTEYAGELFFGEGSRLTVL.

This clonotype was picked up a small number of times. The chain uses TRBV29-1 and TRBJ1-2; 11 bases map to TRBD1. This CDR3 has 15 amino acids. Unmatched junction bases numbered 7, after V lost 5 bases and J lost 2 bases. Germline CDR1 is SQVTM and CDR2 is ANQGSEA. This CDR3 reads CSVQGQGGRNYGYTF. CDR3 coding DNA: TGCAGCGTTCAGGGACAGGGGGGAAGGAACTATGGCTACACCTTC. The complete variable domain, with remaining parts taken from reference TRBV29-1 and TRBJ1-2, reads SAVISQKPSRDICQRGTSLTIQCQVDSQVTMMFWYRQQPGQSLTLIATANQGSEATYESGFVIDKFPISRPNLTFSTLTVSNMSPEDSSIYLCSVQGQGGRNYGYTFGSGTRLTVV.

This clonotype was found a few times. The V and J genes are TRBV6-1 and TRBJ1-1; D may be TRBD1 (5 bases). Germline V gene lookup returns CDR1 MNHNS and CDR2 SASEGT. The length of the CDR3 is 15 residues. Trimming stripped 8 bases from V and 0 bases from J, with 16 bases between. The CDR3 protein is CASWETDNMNTEAFF. DNA of the CDR3: TGTGCCAGCTGGGAGACGGACAACATGAACACTGAAGCTTTCTTT.